What follows describes a single T cell receptor (beta chain). The data derive from a study of Graves' ophthalmopathy and Graves' hyperthyroidism. The CDR3 sequence is 14 residues long. Germline CDR1 reads SQVTM; CDR2 reads ANQGSEA. Investigators amplified TCR beta CDR3 regions from RNA transcripts. An opening RT-PCR round employed HTBI primers and preceded a second-round multiplex PCR. MiXCR, applied by TCRdb to the multiplex PCR reads, yields one record per CDR3 protein. Of hundreds of thousands of distinct CDR3 sequences in the sample, under 50% were seen once. The chain combines TRBV29-1 with TRBJ2-7; D tentatively fits TRBD1 or TRBD2 (5 bases each). The closer fit of TRBJ2-1 to the DNA end suggests the J call may be wrong. The sequenced material came from peripheral blood. This TCR derives from an adult man with Graves' ophthalmopathy. DNA for the CDR3: TGCAGCGTTGAAGGGGGGACGAAGGGCCGTGAGCAGTTCTTC. Its translation: CSVEGGTKGREQFF.